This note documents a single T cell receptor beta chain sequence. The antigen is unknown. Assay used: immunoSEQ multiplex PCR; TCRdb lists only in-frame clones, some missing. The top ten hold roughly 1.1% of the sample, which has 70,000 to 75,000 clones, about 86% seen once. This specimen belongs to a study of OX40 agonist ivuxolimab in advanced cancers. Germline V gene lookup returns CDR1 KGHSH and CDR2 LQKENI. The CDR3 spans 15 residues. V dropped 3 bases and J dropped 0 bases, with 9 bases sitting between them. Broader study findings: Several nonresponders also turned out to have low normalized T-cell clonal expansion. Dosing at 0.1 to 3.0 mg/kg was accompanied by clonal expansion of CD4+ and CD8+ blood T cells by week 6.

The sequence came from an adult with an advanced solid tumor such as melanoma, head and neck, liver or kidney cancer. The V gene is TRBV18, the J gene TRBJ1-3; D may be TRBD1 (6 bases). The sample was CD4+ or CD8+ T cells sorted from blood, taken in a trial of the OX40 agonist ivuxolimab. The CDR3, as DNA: TGTGCCAGCTCACCTTTACAGGGCTCTGGAAACACCATATATTTT. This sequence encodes CASSPLQGSGNTIYF.